A single sample gave rise to the 29 T cell receptor beta chains below, sequenced in a study of T cell responses to AZD1222 COVID-19 vaccine. TCRdb's table, derived via immunoSEQ multiplex PCR, lists solely in-frame clones and lacks some. The table lists approximately 110,000 clones, about 92% of them singletons, with 7.9% in the top ten. The specimen was peripheral blood, collected 28 days after the second AZD1222 dose. These receptors were taken from an adult who received the AZD1222 COVID-19 vaccine.

The rearrangement joins TRBV7-9 to TRBJ2-7; the D gene is possibly TRBD2 (5 bases). Trimming pared 5 bases from V and 5 bases from J, leaving 16 bases between. The CDR3 sequence is 14 residues long. The germline gives CDR1 SEHNR, CDR2 FQNEAQ (reference sequence). Here the CDR3 reads CASSASPSQHEQYF. The DNA for the CDR3 is TGTGCCAGCAGCGCGAGCCCTAGCCAGCACGAGCAGTACTTC.

The V and J genes are TRBV7-9 and TRBJ2-1, with 11 bases that match TRBD1. CDR1 is SEHNR and CDR2 is FQNEAQ in the germline V gene (reference sequence). After removal of 2 bases from V and 8 bases from J, the junction contained 5 bases not matched to a gene. The CDR3 extends over 15 amino acids. This CDR3 is CASSLRTGGIDEQFF. In DNA form, the CDR3 reads TGTGCCAGCAGCTTACGGACAGGGGGCATTGATGAGCAGTTCTTC.

In this sample, this clone turned up once. The genes are TRBV28 and TRBJ2-7, with TRBD1 matching 8 bases. After removal of 6 bases from V and 2 bases from J, the junction contained 6 bases not matched to a gene. CDR3 size: 14 residues. The V gene's germline CDR1 is MDHEN and CDR2 SYDVKM. DNA for the CDR3: TGTGCCAGCAGCCAAACAGGGGGGACCTACGAGCAGTACTTC. As protein: CASSQTGGTYEQYF.

This clone has a handful of counts. The chain uses TRBV19 and TRBJ2-4; D possibly matches TRBD1 or TRBD2 (7 bases each). In germline, CDR1 is LNHDA, CDR2 SQIVND (reference sequence). The CDR3 extends over 15 amino acids. Trimming removed 11 bases at V and 4 bases at J, with 21 bases between. This CDR3 reads CALTGGQVVKNIQYF. The DNA for the CDR3 is TGTGCCCTTACGGGAGGACAGGTGGTAAAAAACATTCAGTACTTC.

This sequence joins TRBV4-1 and TRBJ2-5; 9 bases are a match to TRBD2. Germline V CDR1 and CDR2: MGHRA, YSYEKL. This CDR3 has 16 amino acids. V shed 5 bases, J shed 6 bases, and the junction held 13 bases outside the gene matches. CDR3 bases: TGCGCCAGCAGCTCCGAGGTGCCTAGCGGGGTGAAGACCCAGTACTTC. This encodes CASSSEVPSGVKTQYF.

V usage is TRBV5-8 and J usage is TRBJ1-5; unclear D gene. The CDR3 contains 16 residues. Deletions cut 1 base from V and 2 bases from J, with 13 bases between. Germline loops: CDR1 SGHTS, CDR2 YDEGEE. CDR3 sequence: CASSLRVPSGNQPQHF. The CDR3 DNA reads TGTGCCAGCAGCTTGCGGGTTCCCAGCGGCAATCAGCCCCAGCATTTT. The entire variable domain, with the rest obtained from reference TRBV5-8 and TRBJ1-5, is as follows: EAGVTQSPTHLIKTRGQQATLRCSPISGHTSVYWYQQALGLGLQFLLWYDEGEERNRGNFPPRFSGRQFPNYSSELNVNALELEDSALYLCASSLRVPSGNQPQHFGDGTRLSIL.

The chain has TRBV5-6 and TRBJ1-2; TRBD1 matches 8 bases. CDR3 size: 14 residues. CDR1 is SGHDT, CDR2 YYEEEE, per germline. The trim removed 0 bases at V and 6 bases at J, leaving 4 bases unmatched. CDR3 sequence: CASSLARGLNGYTF. DNA of the CDR3: TGTGCCAGCAGCTTGGCCAGGGGGCTTAATGGCTACACCTTC.

The chain joins TRBV27 to TRBJ2-7, with D tentatively TRBD1 (5 bases). Germline loops: CDR1 MNHEY, CDR2 SMNVEV (reference sequence). Trimming removed 5 bases from V and 5 bases from J, with 7 bases in between. The CDR3 sequence is 11 residues long. The CDR3 loop is CASSRGNEQYF. The DNA of the CDR3 is TGTGCCAGCAGTAGGGGAAACGAGCAGTACTTC.

The rearrangement links TRBV27 to TRBJ1-5; 12 bases match TRBD1. CDR1 is MNHEY, CDR2 SMNVEV, per germline (reference sequence). Losses at the gene ends were 2 bases for V and 4 bases for J; bases not matched to a gene: 9. There are 18 residues in the CDR3. The CDR3 DNA follows: TGTGCCAGCAGTTTACGGGTCGGGACAGGGGGCCTAAATCAGCCCCAGCATTTT. Protein sequence: CASSLRVGTGGLNQPQHF.

This chain joins TRBV5-6 and TRBJ2-7; 10 bases fit TRBD1. Looked up from germline, CDR1 is SGHDT and CDR2 is YYEEEE. There are 14 residues in the CDR3. The V gene end was trimmed by 4 bases and the J gene end by 2 bases; junction bases not matched to a gene: 3. The CDR3 region has the DNA TGTGCCAGCAGCGGGACAGGGGTCCCCTACGAGCAGTACTTC. This sequence encodes CASSGTGVPYEQYF.

The chain has TRBV10-1 and TRBJ2-7; 10 nucleotides match TRBD1. This CDR3 is built from 13 residues. V shed 7 bases and J 5 bases; nucleotides not matched to a gene: 5. Germline assignment: CDR1 WNHNN and CDR2 SYGVQD (reference sequence). The CDR3 protein is CASNPGTGDEQYF. The DNA for the CDR3 is TGCGCCAGCAATCCCGGGACAGGGGACGAGCAGTACTTC.

This chain uses TRBV7-2 with TRBJ1-2; D not resolved. V lost 5 bases to trimming and J lost 2 bases, with 18 bases between them. The CDR3 has 16 amino acids. In germline, CDR1 is SGHTA, CDR2 FQGNSA. The CDR3 protein is CASSPSRTRTNYGYTF. The CDR3 region has the DNA TGTGCCAGCAGCCCTTCCCGGACTCGCACAAACTATGGCTACACCTTC.

The chain couples TRBV3-1 (or the pseudogene TRBV3-2) to TRBJ2-5, with 7 positions matching TRBD2. CDR1 and CDR2 from the germline V gene are LGHDT and YNNKEL (reference sequence). J lost 4 bases, V lost 8 bases, and 4 bases had no gene match. The CDR3 is made up of 12 amino acids. CDR3 sequence: CASSWEGETQYF. CDR3 DNA: TGTGCCAGCTCCTGGGAGGGAGAGACCCAGTACTTC.

The CDR3 DNA sequence: TGTGCCAGCAGTGAAGCTTTCGACAGGGTCAGCTCCTATAATTCACCCCTCCACTTT. It translates to CASSEAFDRVSSYNSPLHF. The chain combines TRBV2 with TRBJ1-6; 7 positions agree with TRBD1. CDR3 length: 19 residues. The junction had 8 bases not matched to a gene; V was cut back by 0 bases and J by 0 bases. Germline V CDR1 and CDR2: SNHLY, FYNNEI. Complete variable domain (other parts from reference TRBV2 and TRBJ1-6): EPEVTQTPSHQVTQMGQEVILRCVPISNHLYFYWYRQILGQKVEFLVSFYNNEISEKSEIFDDQFSVERPDGSNFTLKIRSTKLEDSAMYFCASSEAFDRVSSYNSPLHFGNGTRLTVT.

The chain employs TRBV4-2 and TRBJ2-1; 9 bases align to TRBD2. The V segment lost 0 bases and the J segment 3 bases; nucleotides outside the gene matches: 3. The CDR3 consists of 16 residues. Germline V gene sequence: CDR1 LGHNA, CDR2 YNFKEQ. CDR3 protein: CASSQETSGHYNEQFF. The CDR3, as DNA: TGTGCCAGCAGCCAAGAGACTAGCGGACACTACAATGAGCAGTTCTTC.

In DNA form, the CDR3 reads TGTGCCAGCAGAGCTGTAGACTCACTCAATGAGCAGTTCTTC. This gives the protein CASRAVDSLNEQFF. The chain carries TRBV2 and TRBJ2-1; D remains ambiguous. Germline V gives CDR1 SNHLY, CDR2 FYNNEI. The CDR3 spans 14 residues. V was clipped by 6 bases and J by 6 bases, with 15 bases between them.

The chain recombines TRBV7-9 with TRBJ2-4; 8 bases map to TRBD1. This CDR3 contains 14 residues. Germline CDR1 is SEHNR and CDR2 is FQNEAQ (reference sequence). Unmatched junction bases numbered 7, after V lost 1 base and J lost 11 bases. CDR3 protein: CASSLGLGTGVQYF. The CDR3 bases are TGTGCCAGCAGCTTAGGTTTAGGGACAGGAGTTCAGTACTTC.

The genes are TRBV3-1 (or the pseudogene TRBV3-2) and TRBJ2-2, with D maybe TRBD1 (6 bases). The CDR3 consists of 14 residues. Germline V gene lookup returns CDR1 LGHDT and CDR2 YNNKEL (reference sequence). The ends were cut back, 3 bases at V and 1 base at J, with 6 bases in the middle. The CDR3 region has the DNA TGTGCCAGCAGCCACAGGGGGAACACCGGGGAGCTGTTTTTT. Translation gives CASSHRGNTGELFF.

The chain couples TRBV28 to TRBJ1-2; TRBD1 matches at 7 bases. Trimming cost V 3 bases and J 1 base; bases outside gene matches: 2. The CDR3 runs 14 residues. CDR1 MDHEN and CDR2 SYDVKM come from the germline V gene. Here the CDR3 reads CASSFQGVNYGYTF. The CDR3, as DNA: TGTGCCAGCAGTTTCCAGGGGGTTAACTATGGCTACACCTTC.

This chain uses TRBV23-1 with TRBJ2-7; TRBD1 aligns across 9 bases. TRBV23-1 is known as an ORF, though its function is uncertain. CDR3 length equals 19 residues. The trim removed 2 bases at V and 4 bases at J, leaving 18 bases unmatched. In DNA form, the CDR3 reads TGCGCCAGCAGTCAACGACGTACAGGGGGCCGCCATCGTCTATACGAGCAGTACTTC. It codes for CASSQRRTGGRHRLYEQYF.

This clone was seen only once. V is TRBV6-2 or TRBV6-3 and J is TRBJ2-1, with no clear D. The CDR3 spans 12 residues. Germline V lookup: CDR1 MNHEY, CDR2 SVGEGT. The V end lost 6 bases, the J end lost 4 bases, and 7 bases lay between the germline ends. CDR3 loop: CASSEAYNEQFF. In DNA, the CDR3 is TGTGCCAGCAGCGAAGCTTACAATGAGCAGTTCTTC.

The chain has TRBV3-1 (or the pseudogene TRBV3-2) and TRBJ2-5, with D possibly matching TRBD2 (5 bases). The length of the CDR3 is 15 residues. V lost 4 bases and J lost 4, with 16 bases in between. In germline, CDR1 is LGHDT, CDR2 YNNKEL (reference sequence). The CDR3 spells CASSLEGRASETQYF. The CDR3 DNA reads as TGTGCCAGCAGCCTCGAGGGTCGCGCCTCAGAGACCCAGTACTTC.

The V and J genes are TRBV15 and TRBJ2-2; 9 bases are shared with TRBD1. This CDR3 is built from 17 residues. Trimming cost V 1 base and J 4 bases; bases outside gene matches: 7. Germline-derived CDR1 and CDR2 are LNHNV and YYDKDF (reference sequence). CDR3 in amino acids: CATSRAFSQGATGELFF. The CDR3 region has the DNA TGTGCCACCAGCAGAGCTTTCTCACAGGGGGCCACCGGGGAGCTGTTTTTT.

This chain's CDR3 is CSVEGDRLAFF. CDR3 DNA sequence: TGCAGCGTTGAAGGCGACAGGTTAGCTTTCTTT. This chain uses TRBV29-1 with TRBJ1-1, with D perhaps matching TRBD1 (6 bases). V lost 1 base and J 10 bases, leaving 10 bases between the germline ends. The germline V gene encodes CDR1 SQVTM and CDR2 ANQGSEA. The CDR3 loop spans 11 amino acids.

The chain is built from TRBV24-1 and TRBJ1-1; TRBD1 is a possible D gene (5 bases). V lost 1 base to trimming and J lost 5 bases, with 13 bases between them. The length of the CDR3 is 15 residues. Germline-derived CDR1 and CDR2 are KGHDR and SFDVKD. The chain's CDR3 is CATSDFKAGRTEAFF. DNA of the CDR3: TGTGCCACCAGTGATTTTAAGGCAGGGCGAACTGAAGCTTTCTTT.

V and J are TRBV19 and TRBJ1-6; tentative D call: TRBD1 (6 bases). The CDR3 spans 15 residues. Germline assignment: CDR1 LNHDA and CDR2 SQIVND (reference sequence). V shed 3 bases and J shed 7 bases, with 13 bases lying between them. The CDR3 region is CASSMKGTTNSPLHF. DNA of the CDR3: TGTGCCAGTAGTATGAAGGGGACAACCAATTCACCCCTCCACTTT. The full variable domain, completed using reference TRBV19 and TRBJ1-6, is DGGITQSPKYLFRKEGQNVTLSCEQNLNHDAMYWYRQDPGQGLRLIYYSQIVNDFQKGDIAEGYSVSREKKESFPLTVTSAQKNPTAFYLCASSMKGTTNSPLHFGNGTRLTVT.

The V gene is TRBV19, the J gene TRBJ1-6; D is unresolved. Trimming took 8 bases from V and 10 from J, leaving 12 bases between them. Germline V CDR1 and CDR2: LNHDA, SQIVND (reference sequence). CDR3 length: 12 amino acids. Here the CDR3 reads CASGRASSPLHF. The CDR3 bases are TGTGCCAGTGGGCGGGCGAGCTCACCCCTCCACTTT.

The chain combines TRBV19 with TRBJ1-1; D is ambiguous. CDR1 LNHDA and CDR2 SQIVND come from the germline V gene (reference sequence). V gave up 7 bases and J gave up 2 bases, with 14 bases separating them. The CDR3 contains 14 residues. The CDR3 nucleotides are TGTGCCAGTACCGTCGGAGCGGCTAACACTGAAGCTTTCTTT. Encoded protein: CASTVGAANTEAFF.

The V call is TRBV28, the J call TRBJ2-7; D might be TRBD1 or TRBD2, each matching 5 bases. V was cut by 5 bases and J by 2 bases, with 19 bases left in between. The length of the CDR3 is 16 residues. Germline V gives CDR1 MDHEN, CDR2 SYDVKM. The CDR3 here is CASSLSHGGIPYEQYF. The CDR3 DNA sequence: TGTGCCAGCAGTCTTTCCCATGGGGGTATTCCCTACGAGCAGTACTTC.